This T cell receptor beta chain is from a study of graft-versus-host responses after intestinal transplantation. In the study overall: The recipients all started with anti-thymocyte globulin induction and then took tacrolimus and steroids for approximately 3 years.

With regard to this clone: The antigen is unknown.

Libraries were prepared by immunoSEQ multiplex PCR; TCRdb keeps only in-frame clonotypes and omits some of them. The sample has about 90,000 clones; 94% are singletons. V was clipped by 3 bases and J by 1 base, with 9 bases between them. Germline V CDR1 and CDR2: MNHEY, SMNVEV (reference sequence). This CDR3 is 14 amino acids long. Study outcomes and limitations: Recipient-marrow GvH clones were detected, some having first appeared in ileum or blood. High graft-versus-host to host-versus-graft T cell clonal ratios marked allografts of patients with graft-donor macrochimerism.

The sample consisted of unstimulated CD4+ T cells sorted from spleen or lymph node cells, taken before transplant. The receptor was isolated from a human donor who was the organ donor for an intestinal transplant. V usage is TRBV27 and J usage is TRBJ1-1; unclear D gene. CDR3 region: CASSFNIGNTEAFF. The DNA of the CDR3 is TGTGCCAGCAGTTTTAATATAGGGAACACTGAAGCTTTCTTT.